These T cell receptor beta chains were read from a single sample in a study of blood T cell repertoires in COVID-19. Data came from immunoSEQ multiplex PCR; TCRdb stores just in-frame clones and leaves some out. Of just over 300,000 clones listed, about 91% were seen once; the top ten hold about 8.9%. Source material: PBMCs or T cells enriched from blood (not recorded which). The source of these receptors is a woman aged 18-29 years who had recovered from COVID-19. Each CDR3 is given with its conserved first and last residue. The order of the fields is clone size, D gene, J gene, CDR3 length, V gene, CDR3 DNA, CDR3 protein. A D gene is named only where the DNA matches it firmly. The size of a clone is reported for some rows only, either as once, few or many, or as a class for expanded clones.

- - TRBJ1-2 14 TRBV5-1 TGCGCCAGCAGCTTGACAGGTTTATCCGGTGGCTACACCTTC CASSLTGLSGGYTF
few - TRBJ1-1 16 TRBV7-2 TGTGCCAGCAGCTCGAGAGGCGGCAGGGTGAACACTGAAGCTTTCTTT CASSSRGGRVNTEAFF
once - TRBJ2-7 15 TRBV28 TGTGCCAGCAGCCCTGCGGAGGACGGAACCTACGAGCAGTACTTC CASSPAEDGTYEQYF
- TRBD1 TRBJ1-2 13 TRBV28 TGTGCCAGCAGGGGGGGACAGGGCTGGGGCTACACCTTC CASRGGQGWGYTF
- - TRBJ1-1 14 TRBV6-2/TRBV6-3 TGTGCCAGCAGTCCATATACGGGGGGTTCGTCAGCTTTCTTT CASSPYTGGSSAFF
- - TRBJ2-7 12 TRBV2 TGTGCCAGCAGTACGCAGGGTTACGAGCAGTACTTC CASSTQGYEQYF
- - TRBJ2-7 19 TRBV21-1 TGTGCCAGCTTCCGCCGAATCAGAAAAGACAGGGGCCGAACCTACGAGCAGTACTTC CASFRRIRKDRGRTYEQYF
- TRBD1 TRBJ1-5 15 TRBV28 TGTGCCACCAAAGGGGGCGCTTTAAGTAATCAGCCCCAGCATTTT CATKGGALSNQPQHF
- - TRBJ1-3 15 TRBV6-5 TGTGCCAGCAGATCAACGGGAGACTCTGGAAACACCATATATTTT CASRSTGDSGNTIYF
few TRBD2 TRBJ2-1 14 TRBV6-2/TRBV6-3 TGTGCCAGCAGTTACCGGGGGGAGTTAAGTGAGCAGTTCTTC CASSYRGELSEQFF
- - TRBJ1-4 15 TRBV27 TGTGCCAGCAGTTTAACGACGGGGAGGGTCGAAAAACTGTTTTTT CASSLTTGRVEKLFF
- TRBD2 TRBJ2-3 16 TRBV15 TGTGCCACCAGCACGGGTCTAGCGGGCTACACAGATACGCAGTATTTT CATSTGLAGYTDTQYF
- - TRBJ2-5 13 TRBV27 TGTGCCAGCAGTTTATCGAGTCAAGCGACCCAGTACTTC CASSLSSQATQYF
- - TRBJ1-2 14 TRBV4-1 TGCGCCAGCAGCCAAGATTCGACAGCTTATGGCTACACCTTC CASSQDSTAYGYTF
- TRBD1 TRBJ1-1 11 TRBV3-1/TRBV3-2 TGTGCCAGCAGCTACAGGGGTCTGGCTTTCTTT CASSYRGLAFF
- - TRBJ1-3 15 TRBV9 TGTGCCAGCAGCTTGGAAGGGGGTTCCGGAAACACCATATATTTT CASSLEGGSGNTIYF
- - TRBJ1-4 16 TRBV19 TGTGCCAGTAGTACCCGGGACACCACTGGGAATGAAAAACTGTTTTTT CASSTRDTTGNEKLFF
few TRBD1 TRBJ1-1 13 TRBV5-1 TGCGCCAGCAGCCCCCCGGACAGGGTGGAAGCTTTCTTT CASSPPDRVEAFF
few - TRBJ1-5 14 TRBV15 TGTGCCACCAATGCAGGGGATAGCAATCAGCCCCAGCATTTT CATNAGDSNQPQHF
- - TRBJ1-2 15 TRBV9 TGTGCCAGCACGACGGGACAAACTCCCATCTATGGCTACACCTTC CASTTGQTPIYGYTF
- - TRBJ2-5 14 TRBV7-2 TGTGCCAGCAGCTCCACTCGGGGGCAAGAGACCCAGTACTTC CASSSTRGQETQYF
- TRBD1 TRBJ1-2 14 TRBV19 TGTGCCAGTAATCCCCTACAGGGGGCCTATGGCTACACCTTC CASNPLQGAYGYTF
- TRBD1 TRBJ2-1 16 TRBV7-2 TGTGCCAGCAGCCTCCAACCGGGACAGGGGGTCGGTGAGCAGTTCTTC CASSLQPGQGVGEQFF
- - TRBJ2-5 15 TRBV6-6 TGTGCCAGCAGTTACCCGAGCAGGGGGGAAGAGACCCAGTACTTC CASSYPSRGEETQYF
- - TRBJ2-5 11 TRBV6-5 TGTGCCAGCAGTCTACAAGAGACCCAGTACTTC CASSLQETQYF
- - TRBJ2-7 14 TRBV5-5 TGTGCCAGCAGACCTGACAGGCCTTCCTACGAGCAGTACTTC CASRPDRPSYEQYF
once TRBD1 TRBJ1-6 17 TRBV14 TGTGCCAGCAGCCAAGGCCGATCGGACAGGGCTAATTCACCCCTCCACTTT CASSQGRSDRANSPLHF
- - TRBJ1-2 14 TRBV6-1 TGTGCCAGCAGTGAAGCCGGGGGTTACTATGGCTACACCTTC CASSEAGGYYGYTF
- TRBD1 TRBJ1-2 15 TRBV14 TGTGCCAGCAGCCACAAATTGCAGGGGGACGATGGCTACACCTTC CASSHKLQGDDGYTF
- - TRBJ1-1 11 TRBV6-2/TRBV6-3 TGTGCCAGCAGTCAAGAGTCTGAAGCTTTCTTT CASSQESEAFF
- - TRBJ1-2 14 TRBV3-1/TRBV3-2 TGTGCCAGCAGCCGCAGGGTTTCAAACTATGGCTACACCTTC CASSRRVSNYGYTF
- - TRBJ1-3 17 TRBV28 TGTGCCAGCAGTTTATCGGGGGACGGAACCTCTGGAAACACCATATATTTT CASSLSGDGTSGNTIYF
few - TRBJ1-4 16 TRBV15 TGTGCCACCAGCAGAGATCGCGGCTCAACTAATGAAAAACTGTTTTTT CATSRDRGSTNEKLFF
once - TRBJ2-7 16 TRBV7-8 TGTGCCAGCAGCTCATCGACGCGGGAAGGATCCTACGAGCAGTACTTC CASSSSTREGSYEQYF
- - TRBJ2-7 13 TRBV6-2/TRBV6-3 TGTGCCAGCAGTTCCCGACTCCACCACGAGCAGTACTTC CASSSRLHHEQYF
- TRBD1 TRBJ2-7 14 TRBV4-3 TGCGCCAGCAGCCCAAGGACAGGGGCCTACGAGCAGTACTTC CASSPRTGAYEQYF
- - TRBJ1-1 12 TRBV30 TGTGCCTGGGGCCAGTTGAACACTGAAGCTTTCTTT CAWGQLNTEAFF
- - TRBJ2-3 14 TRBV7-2 TGTGCCAGCAGCCCCCTTACTAGCACAGATACGCAGTATTTT CASSPLTSTDTQYF
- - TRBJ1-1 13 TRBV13 TGTGCCAGCAGCTGGGAGGGACGGACTGAAGCTTTCTTT CASSWEGRTEAFF
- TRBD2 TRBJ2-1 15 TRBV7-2 TGTGCCAGCAGCCTCCTAGCGGGAGGGTGGAATGAGCAGTTCTTC CASSLLAGGWNEQFF
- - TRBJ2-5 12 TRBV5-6 TGTGCCAGCAGCTTTTCCATTGAGACCCAGTACTTC CASSFSIETQYF
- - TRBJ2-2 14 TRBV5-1 TGCGCCAGCAGCTTGGGACGGGACACCGGGGAGCTGTTTTTT CASSLGRDTGELFF
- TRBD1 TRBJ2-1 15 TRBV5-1 TGCGCCAGCAGCTTAGAGGGCAGGGGGATCGATGAGCAGTTCTTC CASSLEGRGIDEQFF
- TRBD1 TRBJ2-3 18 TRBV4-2 TGTGCCAGCAGCCAACCAGGGGGCCCTTCCTATTCCGCAGATACGCAGTATTTT CASSQPGGPSYSADTQYF
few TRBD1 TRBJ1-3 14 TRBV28 TGTGCCAGCATCCAGGGGGCCTCTGGAAACACCATATATTTT CASIQGASGNTIYF
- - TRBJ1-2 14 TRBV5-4 TGTGCCAGCAGCTTGTCGCAGGCCTCCAAAGGCTACACCTTC CASSLSQASKGYTF
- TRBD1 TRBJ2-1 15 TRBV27 TGTGCCAGCAGTTTACAGGGGGACTCCTACAATGAGCAGTTCTTC CASSLQGDSYNEQFF
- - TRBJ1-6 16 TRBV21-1 TGTGCCAGCAGCAGAGGGCTACGGGGGGGAGGTTCACCCCTCCACTTT CASSRGLRGGGSPLHF
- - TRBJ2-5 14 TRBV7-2 TGTGCCAGCAGCCTAGAAGGGGGGGCGGAGACCCAGTACTTC CASSLEGGAETQYF
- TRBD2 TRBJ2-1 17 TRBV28 TGTGCCAGCATTATGGCCTCATCCGGGACTAAGTACAATGAGCAGTTCTTC CASIMASSGTKYNEQFF
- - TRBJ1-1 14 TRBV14 TGTGCCAGCAGCCTCGACGGGGGGAACACTGAAGCTTTCTTT CASSLDGGNTEAFF
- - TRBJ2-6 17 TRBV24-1 TGTGCCACCAGTGACCCGGGGGTGAGCTCTGGGGCCAACGTCCTGACTTTC CATSDPGVSSGANVLTF
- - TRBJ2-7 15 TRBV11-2 TGTGCCAGCAGCTTCGGCCCCGGGGGGCCCTACGAGCAGTACTTC CASSFGPGGPYEQYF
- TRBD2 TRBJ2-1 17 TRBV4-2 TGTGCCAGCAGCCCCGACGCAGCGGGGAGCTCCTACAATGAGCAGTTCTTC CASSPDAAGSSYNEQFF
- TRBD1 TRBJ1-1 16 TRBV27 TGTGCCAGCAGTAGACCGGGACAGGGGGGTAACACTGAAGCTTTCTTT CASSRPGQGGNTEAFF
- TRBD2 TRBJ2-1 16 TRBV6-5 TGTGCCAGCAGTTCCCTTAGCGGGAGTTCCTACAATGAGCAGTTCTTC CASSSLSGSSYNEQFF
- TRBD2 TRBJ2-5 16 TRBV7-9 TGTGCCAGCAGCTTAAAAGGACTAGCGGGAGGAGAGACCCAGTACTTC CASSLKGLAGGETQYF
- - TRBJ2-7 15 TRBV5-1 TGCGCCAGCAGCTTTAGGGCAGGGGGGACCTACGAGCAGTACTTC CASSFRAGGTYEQYF
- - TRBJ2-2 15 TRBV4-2 TGTGCCAGCAGCCAGGTACAGGGACACACCGGGGAGCTGTTTTTT CASSQVQGHTGELFF